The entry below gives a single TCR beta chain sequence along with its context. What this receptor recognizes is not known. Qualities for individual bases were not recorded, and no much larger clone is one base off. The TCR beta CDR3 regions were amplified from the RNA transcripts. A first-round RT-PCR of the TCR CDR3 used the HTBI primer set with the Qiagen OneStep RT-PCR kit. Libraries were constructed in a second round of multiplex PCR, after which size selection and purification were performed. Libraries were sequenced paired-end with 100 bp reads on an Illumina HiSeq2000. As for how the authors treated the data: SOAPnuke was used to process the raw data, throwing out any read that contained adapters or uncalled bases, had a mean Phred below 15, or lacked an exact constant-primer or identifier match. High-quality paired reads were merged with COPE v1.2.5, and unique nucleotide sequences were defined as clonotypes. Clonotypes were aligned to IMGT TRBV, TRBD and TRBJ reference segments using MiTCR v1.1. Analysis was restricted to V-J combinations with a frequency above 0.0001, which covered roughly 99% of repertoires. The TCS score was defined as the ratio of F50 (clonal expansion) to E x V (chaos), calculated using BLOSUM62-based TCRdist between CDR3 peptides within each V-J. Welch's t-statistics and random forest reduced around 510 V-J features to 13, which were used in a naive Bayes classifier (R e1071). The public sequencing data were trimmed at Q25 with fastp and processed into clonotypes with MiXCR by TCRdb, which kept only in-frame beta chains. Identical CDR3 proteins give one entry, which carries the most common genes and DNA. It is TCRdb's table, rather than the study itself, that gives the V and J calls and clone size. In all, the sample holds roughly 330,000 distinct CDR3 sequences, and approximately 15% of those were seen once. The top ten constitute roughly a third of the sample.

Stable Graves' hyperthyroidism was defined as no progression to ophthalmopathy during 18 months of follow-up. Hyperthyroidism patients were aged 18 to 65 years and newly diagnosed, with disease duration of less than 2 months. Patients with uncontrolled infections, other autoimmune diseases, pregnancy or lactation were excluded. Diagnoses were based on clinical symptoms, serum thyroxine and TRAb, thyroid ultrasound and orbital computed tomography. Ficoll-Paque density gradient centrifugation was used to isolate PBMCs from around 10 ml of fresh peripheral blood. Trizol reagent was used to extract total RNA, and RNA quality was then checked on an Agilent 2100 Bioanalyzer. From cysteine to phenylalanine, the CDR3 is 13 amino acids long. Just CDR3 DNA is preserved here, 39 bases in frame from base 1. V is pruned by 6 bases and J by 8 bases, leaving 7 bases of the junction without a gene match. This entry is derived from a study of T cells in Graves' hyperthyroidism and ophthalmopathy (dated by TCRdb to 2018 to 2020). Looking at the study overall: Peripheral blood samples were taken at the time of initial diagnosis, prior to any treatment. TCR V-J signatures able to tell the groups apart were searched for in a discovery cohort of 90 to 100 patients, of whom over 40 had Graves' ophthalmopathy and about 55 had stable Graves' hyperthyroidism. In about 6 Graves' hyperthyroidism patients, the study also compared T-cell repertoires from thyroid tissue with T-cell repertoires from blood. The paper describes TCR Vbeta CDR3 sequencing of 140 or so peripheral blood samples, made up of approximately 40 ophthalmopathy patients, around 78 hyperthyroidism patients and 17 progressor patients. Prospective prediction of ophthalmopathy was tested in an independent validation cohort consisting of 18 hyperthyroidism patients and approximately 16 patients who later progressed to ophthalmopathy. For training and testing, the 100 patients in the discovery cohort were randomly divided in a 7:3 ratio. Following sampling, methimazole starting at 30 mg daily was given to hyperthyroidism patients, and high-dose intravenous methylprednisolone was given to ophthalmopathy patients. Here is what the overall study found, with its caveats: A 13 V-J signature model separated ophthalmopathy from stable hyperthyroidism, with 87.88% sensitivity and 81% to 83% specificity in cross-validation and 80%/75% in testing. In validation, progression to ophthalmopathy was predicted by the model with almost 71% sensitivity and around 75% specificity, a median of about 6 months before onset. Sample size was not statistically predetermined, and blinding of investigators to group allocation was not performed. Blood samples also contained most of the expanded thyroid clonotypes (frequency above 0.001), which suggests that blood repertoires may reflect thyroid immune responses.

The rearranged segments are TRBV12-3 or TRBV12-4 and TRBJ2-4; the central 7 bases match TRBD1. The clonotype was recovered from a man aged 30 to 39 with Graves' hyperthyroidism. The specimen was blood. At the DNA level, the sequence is TGTGCCAGCAGCCCGACAGGGTTGGACATTCAGTACTTC. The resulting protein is CASSPTGLDIQYF.